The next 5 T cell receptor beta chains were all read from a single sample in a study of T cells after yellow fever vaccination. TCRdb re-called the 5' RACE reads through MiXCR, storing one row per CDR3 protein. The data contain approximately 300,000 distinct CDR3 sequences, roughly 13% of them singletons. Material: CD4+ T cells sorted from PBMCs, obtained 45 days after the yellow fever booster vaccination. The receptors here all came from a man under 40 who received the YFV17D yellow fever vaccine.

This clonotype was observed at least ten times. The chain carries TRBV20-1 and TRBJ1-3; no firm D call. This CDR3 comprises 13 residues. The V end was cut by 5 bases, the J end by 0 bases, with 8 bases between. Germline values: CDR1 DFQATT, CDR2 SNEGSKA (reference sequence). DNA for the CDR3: TGCAGTGCTCCGGGAGGCTCTGGAAACACCATATATTTT. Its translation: CSAPGGSGNTIYF.

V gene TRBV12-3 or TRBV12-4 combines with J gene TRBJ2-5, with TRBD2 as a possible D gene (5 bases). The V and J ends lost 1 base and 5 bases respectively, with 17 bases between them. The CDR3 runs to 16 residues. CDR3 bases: TGTGCCAGCAGTTTAGGCAGTCGGACTCCAGGCGAGACCCAGTACTTC. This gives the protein CASSLGSRTPGETQYF.

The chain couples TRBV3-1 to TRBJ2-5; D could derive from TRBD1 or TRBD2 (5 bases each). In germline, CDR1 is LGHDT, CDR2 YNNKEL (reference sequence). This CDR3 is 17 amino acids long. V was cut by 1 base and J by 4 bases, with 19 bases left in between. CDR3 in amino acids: CASSQGDWGSSRETQYF. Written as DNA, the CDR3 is TGTGCCAGCAGCCAAGGAGATTGGGGGAGCAGTCGAGAGACCCAGTACTTC.

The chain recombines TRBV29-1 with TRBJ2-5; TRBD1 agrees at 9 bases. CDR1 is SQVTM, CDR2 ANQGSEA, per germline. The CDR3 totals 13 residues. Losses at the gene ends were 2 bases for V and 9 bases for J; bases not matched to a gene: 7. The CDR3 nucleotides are TGCAGCGTTGAAAGGGACAGGGAGGTTTCCCAGTACTTC. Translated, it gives CSVERDREVSQYF.

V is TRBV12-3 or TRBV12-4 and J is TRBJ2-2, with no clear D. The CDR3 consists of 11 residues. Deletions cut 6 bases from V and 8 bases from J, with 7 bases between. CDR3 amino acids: CASSIGGELFF. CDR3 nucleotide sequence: TGTGCCAGCAGCATAGGAGGGGAGCTGTTTTTT.